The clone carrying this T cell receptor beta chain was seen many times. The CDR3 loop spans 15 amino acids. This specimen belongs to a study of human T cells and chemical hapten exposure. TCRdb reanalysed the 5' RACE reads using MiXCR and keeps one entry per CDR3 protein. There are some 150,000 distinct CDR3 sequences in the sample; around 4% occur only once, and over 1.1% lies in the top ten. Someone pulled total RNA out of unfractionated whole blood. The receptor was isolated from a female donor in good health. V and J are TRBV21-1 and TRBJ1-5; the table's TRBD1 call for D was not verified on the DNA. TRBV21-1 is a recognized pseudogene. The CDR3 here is CASSNEQGVDWPQHF. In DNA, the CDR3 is TGTGCCAGCAGCAACGAGCAGGGGGTGGATTGGCCCCAGCATTTT.